These 2 T cell receptor beta chains share one sample of origin, sequenced in a study of T cell responses to AZD1222 COVID-19 vaccine. TCRdb's copy holds only in-frame clones and misses some; the assay was immunoSEQ multiplex PCR. In the table there are some 150,000 clones, approximately 78% of which are singletons. Sequencing used peripheral blood, obtained on day 0 of MenACWY control vaccination. The origin of the receptors is an adult in good health.

The rearrangement links TRBV2 to TRBJ1-3; D not certain. V was shortened by 1 base and J by 1 base, with 8 bases between the two germline ends. CDR1 is SNHLY, CDR2 FYNNEI, per germline. There are 15 residues in the CDR3. The CDR3 region is CASSEEQLSGNTIYF. CDR3 bases: TGTGCCAGCAGTGAAGAGCAGTTATCTGGAAACACCATATATTTT.

This chain uses TRBV9 with TRBJ1-3; possible D gene TRBD1, 5 bases. Trimming took off 3 bases at V and 0 bases at J, with 19 bases between the two ends. The CDR3 loop spans 18 amino acids. Germline CDR1 reads SGDLS; CDR2 reads YYNGEE. The CDR3 sequence is CASSGQIGGHDSGNTIYF. As DNA, the CDR3 is TGTGCCAGCAGCGGACAGATCGGTGGTCACGACTCTGGAAACACCATATATTTT.